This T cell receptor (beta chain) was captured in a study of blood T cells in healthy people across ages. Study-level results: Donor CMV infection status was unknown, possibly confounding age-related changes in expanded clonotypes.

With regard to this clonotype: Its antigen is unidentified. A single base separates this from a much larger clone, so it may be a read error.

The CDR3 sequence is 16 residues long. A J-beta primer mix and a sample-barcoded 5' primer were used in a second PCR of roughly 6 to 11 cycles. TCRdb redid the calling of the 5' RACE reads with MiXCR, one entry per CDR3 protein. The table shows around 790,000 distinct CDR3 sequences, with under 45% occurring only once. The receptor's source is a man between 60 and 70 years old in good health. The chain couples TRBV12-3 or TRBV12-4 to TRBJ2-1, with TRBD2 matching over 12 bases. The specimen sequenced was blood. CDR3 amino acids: CVSSPGLAGQYNEQFF. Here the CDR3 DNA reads TGTGTCAGCAGCCCGGGACTAGCGGGTCAGTACAATGAGCAGTTCTTC.